These 27 T cell receptor beta chains originate from one sample sequenced in a study of molecular identifiers for immune sequencing clone quantification. In TCRdb, the PCR reads were re-called with MiXCR into one record per CDR3 protein. The sample contains some 580,000 distinct CDR3 sequences, less than 30% of which appear only once. Sequenced material: naive CD8+ T cells from blood, with Jurkat cell RNA spiked in. The subset was: FACS-sorted CD8+CD4-CCR7+CD45RA+ naive T cells. These receptors all come from a human donor in good health. Some libraries in this study had Jurkat cell RNA spiked in.

This clonotype was picked up many times. The V and J genes are TRBV27 and TRBJ2-5; D is perhaps TRBD1 (5 bases). V lost 2 bases to trimming and J lost 0 bases, with 7 bases between them. CDR1 and CDR2 from the germline V gene are MNHEY and SMNVEV (reference sequence). The CDR3 length is 14 residues. This CDR3 reads CASSLLTDQETQYF. The DNA for the CDR3 is TGTGCCAGCAGTTTACTGACAGACCAAGAGACCCAGTACTTC.

The chain combines TRBV28 with TRBJ2-2; 10 bases map to TRBD1. The J segment lost 4 bases and the V segment lost 4 bases, leaving 15 bases of the junction unmatched. The CDR3 sequence is 19 residues long. CDR1 is MDHEN and CDR2 is SYDVKM in the germline V gene. The CDR3 is CASSSTRGGTGDRTGELFF. The CDR3 nucleotides read TGTGCCAGCAGTTCCACCCGGGGGGGGACAGGGGACCGCACCGGGGAGCTGTTTTTT.

This clonotype was found a few times. The gene calls are TRBV18 and TRBJ1-1, with TRBD1 as a possible D gene (5 bases). CDR3 size: 12 residues. Germline V gene data show CDR1 as KGHSH and CDR2 as LQKENI. Trimming cost V 3 bases and J 8 bases, with 10 bases left between them. The CDR3 DNA follows: TGTGCCAGCTCACCCACGACAGAAGAAGCTTTCTTT. This sequence encodes CASSPTTEEAFF.

Concerning this clonotype itself: Mismatch with germline at one junction end may stem from a read error. The rearrangement joins TRBV11-3 to TRBJ2-1; TRBD2 matches 7 bases. Germline loops: CDR1 SGHNT, CDR2 YENEEA. CDR3 length: 15 residues. CDR3 sequence: CVSSQRGGDYNEQFF. The CDR3, as DNA: TGTGTCAGCAGCCAAAGGGGAGGGGATTACAATGAGCAGTTCTTC.

A few counts support this clonotype. The rearrangement uses TRBV29-1 and TRBJ2-1; TRBD1 matches 9 bases. The trim removed 3 bases at V and 3 bases at J, leaving 6 bases unmatched. The germline CDR1 and CDR2 sequences are SQVTM and ANQGSEA. This CDR3 spans 15 amino acids. CDR3 in DNA: TGCAGCGTTGACGGGACAGGGAAAATCTACAATGAGCAGTTCTTC. It is translated as CSVDGTGKIYNEQFF.

Notes on this clonotype: With a much larger clone just one base away, this may be a read error. The chain is built from TRBV24-1 and TRBJ1-5, with D perhaps TRBD1 (5 bases). The CDR3 covers 14 residues. Germline V gives CDR1 KGHDR, CDR2 SFDVKD. CDR3 nucleotides: TGTGCCGCCAGTCGCGGGGGTGCTAATCAGCCCCAGCATTTT. Translating gives CAASRGGANQPQHF.

Comment on this clonotype: The junction departs from germline at one end; a sequencing error may be responsible. The chain joins TRBV6-2 or TRBV6-3 to TRBJ1-1, with D unresolved. This CDR3 is 14 amino acids long. Germline V lookup: CDR1 MNHEY, CDR2 SVGEGT. In nucleotides, the CDR3 is TGTGCCAGCAGTTACTTGGGCACGAACGCTGAAGCTTTCTTT. This sequence encodes CASSYLGTNAEAFF.

As to this clonotype: With a much larger clone just one base away, this may be a read error. The V gene is TRBV6-5, the J gene TRBJ2-1; maybe TRBD2 (6 bases). This CDR3 is 15 amino acids long. Looked up from germline, CDR1 is MNHEY and CDR2 is SVGAGI. The CDR3 DNA reads TGTGCCAGCGGTTACTTGGGGGGACTGCAGGATGAGCAGTTCTTC. Its protein product is CASGYLGGLQDEQFF.

In this sample, this clonotype turned up a few times. The rearrangement links TRBV20-1 to TRBJ2-1, with D possibly matching TRBD1 (6 bases). The CDR3 contains 14 residues. Germline values: CDR1 DFQATT, CDR2 SNEGSKA (reference sequence). Deletions cut 5 bases from V and 9 bases from J, with 20 bases between. As DNA, the CDR3 is TGCAGTGCTTCCGGGACAACTCGGTATGGTGAGCAGTTCTTC. Protein product: CSASGTTRYGEQFF.

The rearrangement uses TRBV19 and TRBJ2-1; D is undetermined. Germline V gene lookup returns CDR1 LNHDA and CDR2 SQIVND (reference sequence). Trimming took off 3 bases at V and 5 bases at J, with 8 bases between the two ends. This CDR3 comprises 13 residues. The CDR3 here is CASSIAVNNEQFF. The CDR3 region has the DNA TGTGCCAGTAGTATCGCGGTTAACAATGAGCAGTTCTTC.

About this clonotype itself: This clone may be a read error of a much larger clone one base away. The chain couples TRBV28 to TRBJ1-6, with 7 bases matching TRBD1. The CDR3 covers 15 residues. The germline CDR1 and CDR2 sequences are MDHEN and SYDVKM. This CDR3 is CVSSLTGRRGSPLHF. Written as DNA, the CDR3 is TGTGTCAGCAGTTTGACAGGGAGGCGCGGGTCACCCCTCCACTTT.

A remark on this clonotype: A single base separates this from a much larger clone, so it may be a read error. V usage is TRBV2 and J usage is TRBJ1-1; D is unclear. The CDR3 consists of 11 residues. Germline V lookup: CDR1 SNHLY, CDR2 FYNNEI. Trimming shortened V by 10 bases and J by 3 bases, and 9 bases separated the two germline ends. This chain's CDR3 is CANSGDTEAFF. The CDR3 DNA sequence: TGTGCCAACAGCGGGGACACTGAAGCTTTCTTT.

This clonotype was seen at least ten times. V usage is TRBV7-9 and J usage is TRBJ1-6; no definite D call. There are 13 residues in the CDR3. The germline V gene has CDR1 SEHNR and CDR2 FQNEAQ (reference sequence). Trimming stripped 5 bases from V and 14 bases from J, with 16 bases between. The CDR3 sequence: CASSADGLLALHF. As DNA, the CDR3 is TGTGCCAGCAGCGCGGACGGGCTTTTGGCCCTCCACTTT.

This clonotype was picked up many times. The chain recombines TRBV9 with TRBJ2-3; 9 nucleotides align to TRBD2. V lost 0 bases, J lost 2 bases, and 4 bases stayed unmatched. CDR3 length: 16 amino acids. In germline, CDR1 is SGDLS, CDR2 YYNGEE. CDR3 sequence reads: CASSVGLAVNTDTQYF. The DNA of the CDR3 is TGTGCCAGCAGCGTAGGACTAGCGGTAAACACAGATACGCAGTATTTT. The complete variable domain, with remaining parts taken from reference TRBV9 and TRBJ2-3, reads DSGVTQTPKHLITATGQRVTLRCSPRSGDLSVYWYQQSLDQGLQFLIQYYNGEERAKGNILERFSAQQFPDLHSELNLSSLELGDSALYFCASSVGLAVNTDTQYFGPGTRLTVL.

The chain has TRBV11-2 and TRBJ2-4; maybe TRBD1 (6 bases). The CDR3 is made up of 19 amino acids. Germline assignment: CDR1 SGHAT and CDR2 FQNNGV. Trimming stripped 8 bases from V and 0 bases from J, with 26 bases between. CDR3 DNA: TGTGCCAGCGGCCATACAGGGCGAGCGGTTTTATCAGCCAAAAACATTCAGTACTTC. Amino acids: CASGHTGRAVLSAKNIQYF.

This clonotype was seen a handful of times. The chain joins TRBV11-2 to TRBJ2-7; D gene uncertain. The CDR3 has 15 amino acids. CDR1 SGHAT and CDR2 FQNNGV come from the germline V gene. The ends were cut back, 0 bases at V and 0 bases at J, with 9 bases in the middle. This CDR3 reads CASSLDSGSSYEQYF. The CDR3 DNA follows: TGTGCCAGCAGCTTAGATTCAGGTAGCTCCTACGAGCAGTACTTC.

This clonotype turned up a few times. Possible read error: a much larger clone is one base away. This sequence joins TRBV7-8 and TRBJ2-3; a possible D gene is TRBD2 (5 bases). This CDR3 has 17 residues. Germline CDR1 reads SGHVS; CDR2 reads FQNEAQ. CDR3 sequence: CANSLVMKGASTDTQYF. Written as DNA, the CDR3 is TGTGCCAACAGCTTAGTTATGAAGGGAGCTAGCACAGATACGCAGTATTTT.

The chain carries TRBV9 and TRBJ2-7; D assignment may be TRBD1 or TRBD2 (6 bases each). V dropped 4 bases and J dropped 2 bases, with 19 bases sitting between them. The CDR3 loop spans 16 amino acids. Per germline, CDR1 SGDLS and CDR2 YYNGEE. The CDR3 region has the DNA TGTGCCAGCAGCATAGGGGGGCTCGGAGCGGCCTACGAGCAGTACTTC. Its protein product is CASSIGGLGAAYEQYF.

This clonotype was seen only a few times. This chain links TRBV3-1 with TRBJ2-5; D gene ambiguous. This CDR3 contains 14 residues. V lost 1 base and J lost 5, with 11 bases in between. Germline V gene sequence: CDR1 LGHDT, CDR2 YNNKEL (reference sequence). CDR3 region: CASSQVADYETQYF. The CDR3 DNA reads as TGTGCCAGCAGCCAAGTGGCAGATTACGAGACCCAGTACTTC.

This chain links TRBV27 with TRBJ2-1, with 12 positions matching TRBD2. The CDR3 length is 16 residues. Germline V gives CDR1 MNHEY, CDR2 SMNVEV (reference sequence). Unmatched junction bases numbered 2, after V lost 5 bases and J lost 0 bases. CDR3 in DNA: TGTGCCAGCAGTCTAGCGGGAGGGCCCTCCTACAATGAGCAGTTCTTC. Residues: CASSLAGGPSYNEQFF.

This clonotype was seen repeatedly, ten times or more. J is TRBJ2-2 and V is TRBV29-1, with TRBD2 matching 8 bases. Germline V gene sequence: CDR1 SQVTM, CDR2 ANQGSEA. The CDR3 spans 14 residues. Trimming cost V 7 bases and J 1 base; bases outside gene matches: 5. The CDR3 reads CSAPGGENTGELFF. The DNA of the CDR3 is TGCAGCGCCCCGGGGGGGGAGAACACCGGGGAGCTGTTTTTT.

At least ten counts were recorded for this clonotype. The rearrangement links TRBV9 to TRBJ2-2, with no clear D. V dropped 3 bases and J dropped 10 bases, with 13 bases sitting between them. Germline CDR1 is SGDLS and CDR2 is YYNGEE. The CDR3 extends over 13 amino acids. The CDR3 DNA is TGTGCCAGCAGCGGATCATCCGCCTCGGAGCTGTTTTTT. Its protein product is CASSGSSASELFF. The variable domain in full, with the rest retrieved from reference TRBV9 and TRBJ2-2, is DSGVTQTPKHLITATGQRVTLRCSPRSGDLSVYWYQQSLDQGLQFLIQYYNGEERAKGNILERFSAQQFPDLHSELNLSSLELGDSALYFCASSGSSASELFFGEGSRLTVL.

This clonotype was observed at least ten times. This chain joins TRBV27 and TRBJ1-5; D remains ambiguous. This CDR3 region has 15 residues. The germline V and J ends were trimmed by 4 bases and 6 bases, with 16 bases remaining between them. CDR1 and CDR2 from the germline V gene are MNHEY and SMNVEV (reference sequence). This chain's CDR3 is CASSSLGPGSQPQHF. CDR3 nucleotide sequence: TGTGCCAGCAGTTCTCTGGGCCCCGGATCTCAGCCCCAGCATTTT.

This clonotype was picked up many times. V gene TRBV12-3 or TRBV12-4 combines with J gene TRBJ2-5; the D gene is possibly TRBD2 (5 bases). Trimming cost V 5 bases and J 0 bases, with 22 bases left between them. The length of the CDR3 is 18 residues. The CDR3 reads CASSAAPGGSPYQETQYF. Written as DNA, the CDR3 is TGTGCCAGCAGTGCCGCCCCTGGTGGGAGCCCGTACCAAGAGACCCAGTACTTC.

The rearrangement joins TRBV20-1 to TRBJ2-7; TRBD1 aligns across 7 bases. Germline values: CDR1 DFQATT, CDR2 SNEGSKA (reference sequence). After removal of 4 bases from V and 0 bases from J, the junction contained 9 bases not matched to a gene. The length of the CDR3 is 15 residues. In DNA, the CDR3 is TGCAGTGCTAACCCCCACAGGGGCAGCTCCTACGAGCAGTACTTC. The encoded protein is CSANPHRGSSYEQYF.

The J gene is TRBJ2-1, the V gene TRBV12-3 or TRBV12-4, with 9 bases fitting TRBD1. This CDR3 comprises 15 residues. Trimming took 5 bases from V and 3 from J; bases not matched to a gene: 5. The CDR3 region has the DNA TGTGCCAGCAGTCTCGCGGGACAGGGCTACAATGAGCAGTTCTTC. Translation gives CASSLAGQGYNEQFF.

The chain links TRBV20-1 to TRBJ2-1; D might be TRBD1 (5 bases). The CDR3 loop spans 15 amino acids. Germline V gene lookup returns CDR1 DFQATT and CDR2 SNEGSKA (reference sequence). The V gene lost 0 bases and the J gene lost 8 bases, with 17 bases spanning the gap. The CDR3 reads CSARDFQGIDDEQFF. The CDR3, as DNA: TGCAGTGCTAGAGATTTTCAGGGCATAGACGATGAGCAGTTCTTC.